The source of this TCR beta chain is a study of cytomegalovirus exposure and HLA in healthy donors (dated by TCRdb to the late 2010s). Context from the whole study: An earlier analysis of roughly 630 of the donors reported about 290 Gb of sequence data and roughly 110 million unique TCR beta sequences from 150 million to 200 million T cells. Of the 300 to 500 genotyped donors, over 80% were placed in the genetic ancestry cluster associated with self-reported Caucasian donors. Typing coverage differed by locus: A, B, C, DRB1 and DQB1 were typed in about 620-630 donors, DQA1 in roughly 500, DPA1 in nearly 610, and DPB1 in approximately 450. The study profiled the T cell repertoires of around 700 subjects by immunosequencing and related them to cytomegalovirus serostatus. In a later analysis, previously published TCR beta repertoires from several hundred donors were re-analyzed and high-resolution HLA genotyping was added so that TCR occurrence patterns could be studied. Roughly 300 gigabases of sequencing data and approximately 85 million unique TCR sequences were included in an early release covering roughly 700 HLA-typed donors. Among 300 to 450 genotyped donors of the cohort, an average of approximately 250,000 unique TCR beta nucleotide sequences were sequenced per donor, roughly 20% of them non-productive. A separate validation cohort of roughly 130 different subjects was used in addition to the approximately 670-subject first cohort. Alongside the repertoire data, information on donor age, sex, ethnicity and CMV serostatus was compiled. HLA typing included class I and class II loci at four-digit resolution. The study aimed to test whether cataloging public T cell receptors could reveal signatures of past pathogen exposure. Roughly five DR-DQ haplotypes were handled as single units for association and clustering because linkage in the cohort was strong. To decide whether each TCR beta V gene segment behaved as functional or pseudogenic, an earlier analysis of 587 of the donors relied on high-throughput TCR beta sequencing. Rather than drawing on any new phenotypic data, the later analysis identified candidate immune exposures from TCR beta sequences and the way those sequences occurred across donors. A later genetic analysis took genome-wide SNP genotypes for 398 of the 666 donors and used that subset as a discovery cohort. To predict cytomegalovirus infection status, the study brought together high-throughput TCR immunosequencing, statistical association of individual TCRs with disease status, and machine learning. Every discovery cohort repertoire had been produced on one sequencing platform.

Of note for this clone: It lacks a known antigen. No base quality values were provided; no much bigger clone lies one nucleotide off.

Study-level results and caveats: The study gave a list of over 150 TCR beta chains associated with cytomegalovirus. In a later analysis, HLA-associated TCR beta chains were found to be more clonally expanded and to have lower generation probabilities than equally common non-associated chains. Because counts were too low, some 17 rarely observed V segments, including chromosome 9 orphons, were left out of the earlier analysis of 587 of the donors. A further reported finding was that TCR beta sequences accurately predicted the HLA-A and HLA-B alleles for most subjects in the first cohort. A group of highly shared sequence variants was considered likely to be a technical artifact of the sequencing pipeline. A few of the identified cytomegalovirus-associated TCR beta chains were confirmed in vitro to be specific for cytomegalovirus antigens. CMV serostatus was the only immune exposure information available for the cohort. It was suggested by the authors that the approach could potentially be generalized to other disease states and immunological phenotypes. Roughly uniform sequencing depth across donors was assumed in presence/absence analyses, although this assumption may not hold. Because HLA typing was missing for some donors at each locus, association tests included only the typed subset. A later genetic analysis associated a missense DCLRE1C variant with V-gene and J-gene trimming of TCR beta chains, and an independent cohort replicated the association. When HLA alleles, especially DR and DQ, strongly co-occurred, attributing TCR associations to individual alleles was difficult. In an earlier analysis of 587 of the donors, most TCR beta V segments were observed in productive rearrangements about 87% or about 30% of the time, broadly matching IMGT annotations. At a false discovery rate of 0.05, a later analysis linked under 20,000 TCR beta sequences to specific HLA alleles. According to a later genetic analysis, donors in an Asian-associated ancestry cluster had fewer N-insertions in productive TCRs than the approximately 700-donor mean. A later analysis reported that several top co-occurrence clusters appeared linked to parvovirus B19, influenza, CMV and Epstein-Barr virus. Correlated functional status among segregating V segments might reflect linkage disequilibrium, but an unknown experimental factor could not be ruled out. The cohort was sequenced for TCR beta chains only, and without alpha or paired-chain data the features that could be detected were limited. The classifier was reported to diagnose cytomegalovirus status with high specificity and sensitivity in both the original cohort and the validation cohort. In a later analysis, most CMV-associated TCR beta chains were found to appear HLA-restricted, with HLA associations seemingly driven largely by CMV exposure. According to a later analysis, TCR association rates differed among HLA loci, with DRB1 alleles showing the most associated TCRs and HLA-C alleles showing the fewest. Across donors, most TCR sequences were observed very rarely, whereas some public TCRs were present in many individuals.

Receptors were amplified or captured by the immunoSEQ multiplex PCR assay. For the multiplex PCR, a mixture combining 60 forward primers for TCR Vbeta segments and 13 reverse primers for TCR Jbeta segments was used. The CDR3 region of rearranged TCR beta genes was amplified from genomic DNA by a multiplex PCR assay. Amplified TCR beta libraries were sequenced as 87-base-pair reads on the Illumina HiSeq System. Regarding the original processing steps: A later analysis counted about 80 million unique TCR beta chains across the approximately 700 repertoires, and approximately 11 million of these chains were shared by at least two donors. Raw reads were error-corrected and collapsed into unique sequences by a nearest-neighbor algorithm in which closely related sequences were merged to remove PCR and sequencing errors. V, D and J gene segments were assigned by aligning CDR3 sequences to IMGT reference sequences. For a sequence to be retained, at least a six-nucleotide match to both a V gene segment and a J gene segment was required. A rearrangement counted as productive if the CDR3 had no stop codons and remained in frame with V and J, and every other rearrangement counted as non-productive. CDR3 was defined according to IMGT convention as the region running from the second conserved V-encoded cysteine to the conserved J-encoded phenylalanine. Sequences without an unambiguous match to a single V gene segment were excluded from the earlier analysis of several hundred of the donors. In an earlier analysis of several hundred of the donors, V segments were called functional above 56.7% productive rearrangements and were called segregating when the between-donor standard deviation exceeded 5%. A statistical classification framework was built to diagnose cytomegalovirus status from the catalog of TCR beta chain sequences. In a later analysis, TCR nucleotide sequences were compared against IMGT/GENE-DB human TR gene sequences so that V and J genes could be assigned. A later analysis assigned CDR3 sequences and most-parsimonious VDJ recombination scenarios with the TCRdist pipeline. In a later analysis, each TCR beta chain was defined by its CDR3 amino acid sequence together with its V-gene family, and reads without a unique V-gene family were excluded. As a way to deal with suspected cross-contamination and a sequencing artifact, a later analysis dropped more than 500 nucleotide sequences that were highly shared and had low generation probability. In a later analysis, a clonal expansion index was calculated for each public chain from normalized within-repertoire ranks of inferred template counts. Generation probabilities in a later analysis came from a VDJ recombination model fitted to out-of-frame rearrangements, and those results were checked against IGoR. In a later analysis, TCR-TCR, TCR-HLA and TCR-CMV co-occurrence was scored with hypergeometric tests, and a repertoire-size bias correction was applied to TCR pairs. A later analysis estimated false discovery rates by permuting HLA or CMV assignments 20 times. In a later analysis, co-occurring TCRs were grouped using DBSCAN, with TCRdist sequence similarity added in when clustering inside HLA-allele-positive subsets. Repertoires with fewer than 30,000 or more than 120,000 public chains, plus five repertoires with anomalous nucleotide sharing, were excluded from co-occurrence clustering. In TCRdb, the immuneACCESS table is reduced to in-frame sequences with V and J assigned. These tables do not hold every clone; where another copy was compared, an unresolved V gene accounts for under half, and the others remain unexplained. That table gives V, J and clone size, and the DNA gave D and trimming. This sample lists roughly 90,000 clones; 78% were detected once. The ten largest clones take up about 4.5% of the sample.

The cohort consisted of 666 healthy bone marrow donors. At the time of sampling, every cohort member was nominally healthy, though immune exposures that went unrecorded were likely present. The donor was CMV seropositive and was included in the group of 290 or so seropositive cohort members. A peripheral blood sample was provided by each donor, and peripheral blood mononuclear cells were used for TCR beta sequencing. Genomic DNA was extracted from the blood cell samples with the Qiagen DNeasy Blood Extraction Kit. The source of this sequence is a woman aged 40 to 50 in good health and CMV-seropositive. The source material was PBMCs.

The CDR3 loop reads CASSTGGRQGQETQYF. The sequenced DNA is TGTGCCAGCAGCACCGGTGGTCGGCAGGGTCAAGAGACCCAGTACTTC. The V gene is TRBV5-8 and the J gene is TRBJ2-5, and the D gene may be TRBD1, 5 bases matching. Reading from cysteine to phenylalanine, the CDR3 counts 16 amino acids. Just the 48-base CDR3 DNA is kept, in frame starting at base 1. At the junction V is shortened by 4 bases and J by 2 bases, with 18 bases in between. The germline V gene supplies CDR1 SGHTS and CDR2 YDEGEE.